A single sample gave rise to the 22 T cell receptor beta chains below, sequenced in a study of blood T cell repertoires in COVID-19. Measured with immunoSEQ multiplex PCR; TCRdb has only the in-frame clones, and not every one. The sample includes 78,000 or so clones, about 89% of them seen just once. What was sequenced was peripheral blood. The receptors come from a man in his fifties or sixties with active or convalescent COVID-19.

This clone was seen a few times. The chain combines TRBV10-1 with TRBJ2-3; 10 bases are a match to TRBD2. This CDR3 has 14 residues. With V trimmed by 6 bases and J by 4 bases, 4 bases remained unmatched. Germline lookup yields CDR1 WNHNN and CDR2 SYGVQD (reference sequence). CDR3: CASSPGTSADTQYF. The DNA of the CDR3 is TGCGCCAGCAGCCCCGGGACTAGCGCAGATACGCAGTATTTT.

J is TRBJ2-2 and V is TRBV2, with D perhaps matching TRBD1 (6 bases). Trimming removed 5 bases from V and 0 bases from J, with 10 bases in between. The CDR3 contains 15 residues. CDR1 SNHLY and CDR2 FYNNEI come from the germline V gene. CDR3 nucleotides: TGTGCCAGCAGTCAGGGGTCACCGAACACCGGGGAGCTGTTTTTT. This encodes CASSQGSPNTGELFF.

The chain recombines TRBV2 with TRBJ2-3; weak D call: TRBD1 (6 bases). Per germline, CDR1 SNHLY and CDR2 FYNNEI. The CDR3 is made up of 14 amino acids. The V end was cut by 8 bases, the J end by 2 bases, with 14 bases between. The CDR3 sequence: CASVWQGNTDTQYF. CDR3 bases: TGTGCCAGCGTCTGGCAGGGGAACACAGATACGCAGTATTTT.

This clone has more than one count but fewer than ten. The DNA of the CDR3 is TGTGCCAGCAGTTTATCCCCCTACGGCGGGTACAATCAGCCCCAGCATTTT. It codes for CASSLSPYGGYNQPQHF. The chain is built from TRBV28 and TRBJ1-5, with D unclear. This CDR3 spans 17 amino acids. V was clipped by 1 base and J by 3 bases, with 16 bases between them. Germline V gene data show CDR1 as MDHEN and CDR2 as SYDVKM.

The chain links TRBV28 to TRBJ1-3, with 10 bases identical to TRBD1. This CDR3 has 17 amino acids. Germline CDR1 is MDHEN and CDR2 is SYDVKM. Germline trimming cut 7 bases from V and 0 bases from J; bases unmatched to any gene: 9. Here the CDR3 DNA reads TGTGCCAGCACAAGGACAGGGGGAATCCTCTCTGGAAACACCATATATTTT. It specifies CASTRTGGILSGNTIYF.

V gene TRBV3-1 (or the pseudogene TRBV3-2) combines with J gene TRBJ1-2; TRBD1 aligns across 9 bases. V shed 2 bases and J 4 bases; nucleotides not matched to a gene: 5. There are 15 residues in the CDR3. CDR1 is LGHDT, CDR2 YNNKEL, per germline (reference sequence). The CDR3 spells CASSQRDRVGYGYTF. The CDR3 coding sequence is TGTGCCAGCAGCCAACGGGACAGGGTGGGCTATGGCTACACCTTC.

V and J are TRBV19 and TRBJ1-5, with D possibly TRBD1 on 5 matching bases. The germline V gene encodes CDR1 LNHDA and CDR2 SQIVND (reference sequence). With 7 bases removed from V and 4 bases from J, the gap between germline ends came to 14 bases. The length of the CDR3 is 14 residues. CDR3: CASNVPQGNQPQHF. In DNA form, the CDR3 reads TGTGCCAGTAACGTCCCTCAGGGAAATCAGCCCCAGCATTTT.

The chain carries TRBV15 and TRBJ2-1, with TRBD2 identical over 14 bases. This CDR3 is 19 amino acids long. Germline assignment: CDR1 LNHNV and CDR2 YYDKDF (reference sequence). Unmatched junction bases numbered 10, after V lost 1 base and J lost 5 bases. For the CDR3, the DNA is TGTGCCACCAGCAGAGTTTTACCGGGACTAGCGGGAGAAGACAATGAGCAGTTCTTC. Protein product: CATSRVLPGLAGEDNEQFF.

This clone appeared a single time. The chain links TRBV5-6 to TRBJ2-2, with unresolved D. The V gene lost 1 base and the J gene lost 4 bases, with 8 bases spanning the gap. Per the germline V gene, CDR1 is SGHDT and CDR2 is YYEEEE. This CDR3 comprises 14 residues. The DNA of the CDR3 is TGTGCCAGCAGCTTGCCCGTTCCCACCGGGGAGCTGTTTTTT. Residues: CASSLPVPTGELFF.

The chain's CDR3 is CASRRQASGANVLTF. In DNA, the CDR3 is TGTGCCAGCAGAAGACAGGCCTCTGGGGCCAACGTCCTGACTTTC. The rearrangement links TRBV6-5 to TRBJ2-6; D is perhaps TRBD1 (6 bases). Trimming left V 6 bases short and J 0 bases short, with 9 bases between. The CDR3 runs 15 residues. Germline lookup yields CDR1 MNHEY and CDR2 SVGAGI.

The DNA for the CDR3 is TGTGCCAGTAGTATGAGTGGCACAGATACGCAGTATTTT. It translates to CASSMSGTDTQYF. The chain has TRBV19 and TRBJ2-3; D call uncertain. Trimming stripped 3 bases from V and 1 base from J, with 5 bases between. CDR1 and CDR2 (germline): LNHDA, SQIVND (reference sequence). CDR3 length: 13 amino acids.

The rearrangement joins TRBV6-5 to TRBJ1-2, with TRBD1 matching 7 bases. V was clipped by 7 bases and J by 4 bases; unmatched bases: 6. The CDR3 is 13 residues long. Per germline, CDR1 MNHEY and CDR2 SVGAGI. The CDR3 loop reads CASTQDRAYGYTF. CDR3 DNA sequence: TGTGCCAGCACTCAAGACAGGGCCTATGGCTACACCTTC.

The CDR3 reads CASIRNTEAFF. The CDR3, as DNA: TGTGCCAGTATTAGGAACACTGAAGCTTTCTTT. The rearrangement uses TRBV12-3 or TRBV12-4 and TRBJ1-1; D is ambiguous. V was trimmed by 9 bases and J by 1 base, leaving 6 bases between them. This CDR3 is built from 11 residues.

The V and J genes are TRBV3-1 (or the pseudogene TRBV3-2) and TRBJ1-6; the match to TRBD1 covers 7 bases. The V segment lost 8 bases and the J segment 4 bases; nucleotides outside the gene matches: 8. Germline V lookup: CDR1 LGHDT, CDR2 YNNKEL (reference sequence). This CDR3 contains 15 residues. The CDR3 here is CASRDRELYNSPLHF. In DNA, the CDR3 is TGTGCCAGCCGTGACAGGGAGCTATATAATTCACCCCTCCACTTT.

This clone was seen just once. The chain's CDR3 is CASSEKSETDTQYF. For the CDR3, the DNA is TGTGCCAGCAGTGAAAAGAGTGAGACAGATACGCAGTATTTT. The V gene is TRBV2, the J gene TRBJ2-3; D is undetermined. V was pared by 2 bases and J by 3 bases, with 9 bases between. Per the germline V gene, CDR1 is SNHLY and CDR2 is FYNNEI. The CDR3 is 14 amino acids.

The chain couples TRBV28 to TRBJ2-2; D may be TRBD1 (5 bases). The V end lost 3 bases, the J end lost 3 bases, and 11 bases lay between the germline ends. The CDR3 spans 15 residues. Germline assignment: CDR1 MDHEN and CDR2 SYDVKM. This CDR3 is CASSFWGADTGELFF. In DNA, the CDR3 is TGTGCCAGCAGTTTTTGGGGCGCGGACACCGGGGAGCTGTTTTTT.

The V call is TRBV3-1 (or the pseudogene TRBV3-2), the J call TRBJ2-3; 11 bases agree with TRBD1. After removal of 1 base from V and 6 bases from J, the junction contained 6 bases not matched to a gene. The CDR3 is made up of 16 amino acids. CDR1 and CDR2 (germline): LGHDT, YNNKEL (reference sequence). The CDR3: CASSQAPGTGGDTQYF. As DNA, the CDR3 is TGTGCCAGCAGCCAAGCCCCCGGGACAGGGGGGGATACGCAGTATTTT.

The chain uses TRBV18 and TRBJ1-2; 7 nucleotides line up with TRBD1. The CDR3 runs to 13 residues. Losses at the gene ends were 2 bases for V and 3 bases for J; bases not matched to a gene: 0. Germline CDR1 reads KGHSH; CDR2 reads LQKENI. This CDR3 is CASSPDRDYGYTF. The CDR3 region has the DNA TGTGCCAGCTCACCAGACAGGGACTATGGCTACACCTTC.

The chain couples TRBV4-1 to TRBJ1-6; 8 positions match TRBD1. With V trimmed by 0 bases and J by 9 bases, 7 bases remained unmatched. Germline values: CDR1 MGHRA, CDR2 YSYEKL. This CDR3 spans 16 amino acids. The CDR3 nucleotides read TGCGCCAGCAGCCAAGATACAGGGGGAATTGGTTCACCCCTCCACTTT. Translation: CASSQDTGGIGSPLHF.

V is TRBV27 and J is TRBJ2-7; 9 positions match TRBD2. Losses at the gene ends were 7 bases for V and 6 bases for J; bases not matched to a gene: 4. The length of the CDR3 is 12 residues. Germline CDR1 reads MNHEY; CDR2 reads SMNVEV (reference sequence). The CDR3 loop reads CASKTAGGEQYV. The CDR3 DNA follows: TGTGCCAGCAAAACAGCGGGGGGCGAGCAGTACGTC.

The chain couples TRBV15 to TRBJ1-3; tentative D call: TRBD1 (5 bases). The CDR3 totals 15 residues. Trimming pared 0 bases from V and 1 base from J, leaving 7 bases between. Germline CDR1 reads LNHNV; CDR2 reads YYDKDF (reference sequence). This CDR3 is CATSRDSGSGNTIYF. CDR3 sequence (DNA): TGTGCCACCAGCAGAGATTCAGGGTCTGGAAACACCATATATTTT. Full variable domain (outside the CDR3, taken from reference TRBV15 and TRBJ1-3): DAMVIQNPRYQVTQFGKPVTLSCSQTLNHNVMYWYQQKSSQAPKLLFHYYDKDFNNEADTPDNFQSRRPNTSFCFLDIRSPGLGDTAMYLCATSRDSGSGNTIYFGEGSWLTVV.

In this sample, this clone turned up once. The chain has TRBV30 and TRBJ1-6; D gene unclear. V was cut by 1 base and J by 7 bases, with 8 bases left in between. Germline assignment: CDR1 GTSNPN and CDR2 SVGIG (reference sequence). The CDR3 is 13 amino acids. The CDR3 protein is CAWSGGGNSPLHF. The CDR3, as DNA: TGTGCCTGGAGTGGAGGCGGAAATTCACCCCTCCACTTT.